Included here is one T cell receptor beta chain sequence, with context. What it recognizes is unknown. The sample originates from a study of shared clonotypes between healthy human individuals. At the level of the study: The study drew on two women and a few men aged 18 to 49 as donors.

All donors were healthy HIV-negative adults lacking recent acute infections or vaccinations. The study, taken as a whole, reports: Since donors were few, the genetic and exposure-history diversity represented was limited.

The V gene's germline CDR1 is WNHNN and CDR2 SYGVQD (reference sequence). The CDR3 has 18 residues. V was pared by 4 bases and J by 4 bases, with 16 bases of the junction left unmatched. DNA from unsorted PBMC was sequenced on ten immunoSEQ deep assay plates. Libraries were prepared by immunoSEQ multiplex PCR; TCRdb keeps only in-frame clonotypes and omits some of them. The sample yields about 470,000 clones, roughly 83% seen once. The sequenced sample consisted of PBMCs. V gene TRBV10-1 combines with J gene TRBJ1-5; TRBD1 matches 7 bases. The TCR was taken from a middle-aged woman in good health. Some clones in this sample may be carry-over from other donors' samples. The chain's CDR3 is CASSGTTTGQNPNQPQHF. The CDR3 DNA reads as TGCGCCAGCAGTGGTACCACTACGGGACAGAACCCAAATCAGCCCCAGCATTTT.